These T cell receptor beta chains were read from a single sample in a study of blood T cell repertoires in COVID-19. Assay: immunoSEQ multiplex PCR; the TCRdb copy retains only in-frame clones and omits some. The table lists 150,000 to 200,000 clones, more than 70% of them singletons, with about 4.4% in the top ten. Sequenced material: peripheral blood. All receptors derive from a human donor in a cohort sampled during active COVID-19. Each CDR3 is given with its conserved first and last residue. D genes are given only for firm matches. Clone size is not always given. Where it is, it says once, few, many or a class for expanded clones.

j_call,d_call,v_call,clone_size,cdr3_aa,cdr3_nt
TRBJ1-2,TRBD1,TRBV27,once,CASRPRDRPRYGYTF,TGTGCCAGCAGACCCCGGGACAGGCCCCGCTATGGCTACACCTTC
TRBJ1-5,-,TRBV4-1,-,CASSQEGAGGNQPQHF,TGCGCCAGCAGCCAGGAAGGGGCCGGTGGCAATCAGCCCCAGCATTTT
TRBJ2-5,-,TRBV5-6,once,CASSLRRLTGEETQYF,TGTGCCAGCAGCTTACGGAGACTGACAGGAGAAGAGACCCAGTACTTC
TRBJ2-1,TRBD1,TRBV2,once,CARSWTGEGNEQFF,TGTGCCAGATCCTGGACAGGGGAGGGCAATGAGCAGTTCTTC
TRBJ1-1,-,TRBV7-2,-,CASSLLVAAGAALNTEAFF,TGTGCCAGCAGCTTATTGGTAGCCGCAGGAGCGGCCCTGAACACTGAAGCTTTCTTT
TRBJ1-2,-,TRBV19,-,CASSMRPGFGYGYTF,TGTGCCAGTAGTATGAGACCAGGGTTCGGCTATGGCTACACCTTC
TRBJ2-2,TRBD1,TRBV28,-,CASSPGDRGNTGELFF,TGTGCCAGCAGTCCGGGGGACAGGGGAAACACCGGGGAGCTGTTTTTT
TRBJ1-4,-,TRBV30,few,CAWNGGSGYEKLFF,TGTGCCTGGAACGGCGGGTCTGGGTATGAAAAACTGTTTTTT
TRBJ2-6,-,TRBV7-9,-,CASSFIVLGANVLTF,TGTGCCAGCAGCTTCATTGTACTCGGGGCCAACGTCCTGACTTTC
TRBJ1-1,-,TRBV6-2/TRBV6-3,few,CASSMRGASEAFF,TGTGCCAGCAGTATGCGGGGGGCTTCTGAAGCTTTCTTT
TRBJ2-2,TRBD2,TRBV9,few,CASSVAQGPLAANTGELFF,TGTGCCAGCAGCGTAGCCCAAGGCCCACTAGCGGCGAACACCGGGGAGCTGTTTTTT
TRBJ2-7,TRBD1,TRBV6-5,-,CASVSGTGGREQYF,TGTGCCAGCGTATCCGGGACAGGGGGCCGGGAGCAGTACTTC
TRBJ2-7,-,TRBV4-1,once,CASRNTWGRSYEQYF,TGCGCCAGCAGAAACACTTGGGGCCGCTCCTACGAGCAGTACTTC
TRBJ2-3,-,TRBV5-4,-,CASSLGNTGTDTQYF,TGTGCCAGCAGCCTCGGTAATACGGGCACAGATACGCAGTATTTT
TRBJ2-3,TRBD1,TRBV4-1,-,CASSYTGTGVDTQYF,TGCGCCAGCAGTTACACCGGGACAGGGGTAGATACGCAGTATTTT
TRBJ1-6,TRBD1,TRBV7-2,-,CASSRLRQGDSPLHF,TGTGCCAGCAGCCGCCTCCGACAGGGGGATTCACCCCTCCACTTT
TRBJ2-1,TRBD2,TRBV5-4,-,CASSSGLAGENEQFF,TGTGCCAGCAGCTCGGGACTAGCGGGAGAAAATGAGCAGTTCTTC
TRBJ1-4,-,TRBV7-8,-,CASSLLGATNEKLFF,TGTGCCAGCAGCTTATTGGGCGCAACTAATGAAAAACTGTTTTTT
TRBJ2-3,-,TRBV24-1,-,CATSDQAAPGTQYF,TGTGCCACCAGTGATCAAGCTGCCCCGGGAACGCAGTATTTT
TRBJ2-5,TRBD2,TRBV4-1,-,CASSPSGGAPSYETQYF,TGCGCCAGCAGCCCCAGCGGGGGGGCACCTTCCTATGAGACCCAGTACTTC
TRBJ2-7,-,TRBV27,few,CASSLRGSYEQYF,TGTGCCAGCAGTTTACGCGGGTCCTACGAGCAGTACTTC
TRBJ2-7,TRBD2,TRBV15,-,CATSRGLAGNEQYF,TGTGCCACCAGCAGAGGACTAGCGGGGAACGAGCAGTACTTC
TRBJ2-1,TRBD2,TRBV5-8,-,CASGHVLAEKHNEQFF,TGTGCCAGCGGACACGTACTAGCGGAGAAACACAATGAGCAGTTCTTC
TRBJ2-7,TRBD1,TRBV28,-,CASSSADRGQYF,TGTGCCAGCAGCTCAGCGGACAGGGGGCAGTACTTC
TRBJ2-6,TRBD1,TRBV4-3,-,CASSQLTGRGANVLTF,TGCGCCAGCAGCCAACTGACAGGGCGGGGGGCCAACGTCCTGACTTTC
TRBJ2-7,-,TRBV28,-,CAASKVRAYEQYF,TGTGCCGCCAGCAAGGTCAGGGCCTACGAGCAGTACTTC
TRBJ2-1,TRBD2,TRBV10-2,-,CASSELGSGIFEQFF,TGCGCCAGCAGTGAGCTGGGTAGCGGGATATTTGAGCAGTTCTTC
TRBJ2-5,TRBD1,TRBV12-3/TRBV12-4,once,CASSWGQQETQYF,TGTGCCAGCAGTTGGGGACAGCAAGAGACCCAGTACTTC
TRBJ2-2,-,TRBV6-6,once,CASSYRGTGELFF,TGTGCCAGCAGTTACAGGGGAACCGGGGAGCTGTTTTTT
TRBJ2-2,-,TRBV5-4,-,CASSLAHQVGTGELFF,TGTGCCAGCAGCTTGGCTCATCAGGTCGGCACCGGGGAGCTGTTTTTT
TRBJ2-7,TRBD2,TRBV14,-,CASSKGLAYEQYF,TGTGCCAGCAGCAAGGGACTAGCCTACGAGCAGTACTTC
TRBJ1-2,-,TRBV5-6,few,CASSLGLGDYGYTF,TGTGCCAGCAGCTTGGGGCTCGGGGACTATGGCTACACCTTC
TRBJ1-3,-,TRBV11-2,few,CASSLAGNTIYF,TGTGCCAGCAGCTTAGCGGGAAACACCATATATTTT
TRBJ2-3,TRBD2,TRBV5-4,-,CASSPSGRASSDTQYF,TGTGCCAGCAGCCCTAGCGGGAGGGCCAGTTCCGATACGCAGTATTTT
TRBJ2-3,TRBD2,TRBV27,-,CASSPGWSGNTQYF,TGTGCCAGCAGTCCAGGCTGGAGCGGGAATACGCAGTATTTT
TRBJ1-6,-,TRBV6-5,-,CASSPRKGGNSPLHF,TGTGCCAGCAGTCCCCGAAAGGGGGGGAATTCACCCCTCCACTTT
TRBJ1-2,-,TRBV28,-,CAGSGGQHYGYTF,TGTGCCGGCAGTGGAGGACAGCACTATGGCTACACCTTC
TRBJ2-7,TRBD2,TRBV28,-,CASSAGTTNHYEQYF,TGTGCCAGCAGCGCCGGGACTACTAACCACTACGAGCAGTACTTC
TRBJ2-7,-,TRBV7-2,-,CASSLKAGRVGEQYF,TGTGCCAGCAGCTTAAAGGCGGGCCGGGTGGGGGAGCAGTACTTC
TRBJ2-7,-,TRBV5-1,-,CASSAFGRDSYEQYF,TGCGCCAGCAGCGCATTCGGACGGGACTCCTACGAGCAGTACTTC
TRBJ2-3,TRBD2,TRBV15,-,CATGAGGSTDTQYF,TGTGCCACGGGGGCGGGAGGGAGCACAGATACGCAGTATTTT
TRBJ1-4,-,TRBV18,-,CASSIDYATNEKLFF,TGTGCCAGCTCTATCGACTATGCAACTAATGAAAAACTGTTTTTT
TRBJ2-3,TRBD2,TRBV7-2,-,CASSPELAVTDTQYF,TGTGCCAGCAGCCCGGAACTAGCGGTCACAGATACGCAGTATTTT